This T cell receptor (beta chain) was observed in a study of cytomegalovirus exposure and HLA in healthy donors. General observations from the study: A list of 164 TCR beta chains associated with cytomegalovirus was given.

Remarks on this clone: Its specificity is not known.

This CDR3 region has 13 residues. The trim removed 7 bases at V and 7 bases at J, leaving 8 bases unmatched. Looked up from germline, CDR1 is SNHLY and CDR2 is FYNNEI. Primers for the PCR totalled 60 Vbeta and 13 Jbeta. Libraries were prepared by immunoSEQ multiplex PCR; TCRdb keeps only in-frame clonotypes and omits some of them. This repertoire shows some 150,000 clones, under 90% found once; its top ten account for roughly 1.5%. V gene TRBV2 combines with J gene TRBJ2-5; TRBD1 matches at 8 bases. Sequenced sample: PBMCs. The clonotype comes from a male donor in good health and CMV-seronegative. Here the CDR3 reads CASKPTGTGTQYF. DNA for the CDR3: TGTGCCAGCAAGCCGACAGGGACAGGGACCCAGTACTTC. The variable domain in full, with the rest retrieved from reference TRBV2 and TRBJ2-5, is EPEVTQTPSHQVTQMGQEVILRCVPISNHLYFYWYRQILGQKVEFLVSFYNNEISEKSEIFDDQFSVERPDGSNFTLKIRSTKLEDSAMYFCASKPTGTGTQYFGPGTRLLVL.